The rows below give T cell receptor beta chains drawn from one sample of a study of cytomegalovirus exposure and HLA in healthy donors. Assay: immunoSEQ multiplex PCR; the TCRdb copy retains only in-frame clones and omits some. In the table there are more than 90,000 clones, approximately 93% of which are singletons. Sequenced input: PBMCs. These receptors were obtained from a woman aged 25 to 45 in good health and CMV-seropositive. The CDR3 runs from the conserved cysteine through the conserved F or W. A D gene is named only where the DNA matches it firmly. Clone size is shown for a subset of rows, as once, few, many or a class of expanded clone.

>-|TRBJ2-1|TRBV4-1|TRBD1
TGCGCCAGCAGCCAATACACAGGGGAGAATGAGCAGTTCTTC
CASSQYTGENEQFF
>-|TRBJ2-1|TRBV7-7|TRBD2
TGTGCCAGCAGCCCAAGGGGGTGGGGGACTAGCGGGAGCAATGAGCAGTTCTTC
CASSPRGWGTSGSNEQFF
>-|TRBJ2-6|TRBV30|-
TGTGCCTGGAGTGTACGGGGTGGGGCCAACGTCCTGACTTTC
CAWSVRGGANVLTF
>-|TRBJ2-2|TRBV7-2|TRBD2
TGTGCCAGCAGCCGGGGACTAGCGGGAGTAGACACCGGGGAGCTGTTTTTT
CASSRGLAGVDTGELFF
>-|TRBJ1-1|TRBV19|-
TGTGCCAGTAGTTTCTCCAGGGCGCCTAACACTGAAGCTTTCTTT
CASSFSRAPNTEAFF
>-|TRBJ2-2|TRBV30|TRBD2
TGTGCCTGCCAACTAGCGGGAGGGCCAGTTACCGGGGAGCTGTTTTTT
CACQLAGGPVTGELFF
>-|TRBJ2-1|TRBV2|TRBD1
TGTGCCAGCAGGGGGCCCAGGGGGACGGTAGGGATTGAGCAGTTCTTC
CASRGPRGTVGIEQFF
>once|TRBJ2-3|TRBV7-9|-
TGTGCCAGCAGCTCCAAAGCGGGTGCCCCCACAGATACGCAGTATTTT
CASSSKAGAPTDTQYF
>-|TRBJ2-2|TRBV5-1|-
TGCGCCAGCAGCTTGGACGCGACTCCCGGGGAGCTGTTTTTT
CASSLDATPGELFF
>-|TRBJ2-3|TRBV5-1|TRBD1
TGCGCCAGCATGACAGGGGGCACAGATACGCAGTATTTT
CASMTGGTDTQYF
>-|TRBJ2-5|TRBV27|-
TGTGCCAGCAGTTTCGGTGGCGGGTTGACCAAAGAGACCCAGTACTTC
CASSFGGGLTKETQYF
>-|TRBJ1-2|TRBV19|TRBD1
TGTGCCAGTAGTATAACCCCTAGACAGGGGATATTTGTGTCCTATGGCTACACCTTC
CASSITPRQGIFVSYGYTF
>-|TRBJ2-2|TRBV7-2|TRBD2
TGTGCCAGCAGTCTTAGGGCCCAGCGGGGGAGGATTGGCGGGGAGCTGTTTTTT
CASSLRAQRGRIGGELFF
>-|TRBJ1-1|TRBV4-3|-
TGCGCCAGCAGCCAAGATAGAGGCACTGAAGCTTTCTTT
CASSQDRGTEAFF
>-|TRBJ2-7|TRBV5-1|-
TGCGCCAGCAGCTTAGAATTGGGCCCTAACTACGAGCAGTACTTC
CASSLELGPNYEQYF
>-|TRBJ2-2|TRBV19|TRBD2
TGTGCCAGTAGTTTGTGGGAGGGGATCGGGGAGCTGTTTTTT
CASSLWEGIGELFF
>-|TRBJ2-3|TRBV12-5|TRBD1
TGTGCTAGTGGTTTGGACGACAGGGGAAGTACGCAGTATTTT
CASGLDDRGSTQYF
>-|TRBJ2-5|TRBV6-1|TRBD2
TGTGCCAGCAATCTACTAGCGGGTTCACAAGAGACCCAGTACTTC
CASNLLAGSQETQYF
>-|TRBJ1-2|TRBV19|-
TGTGCCAGTAGGGAGGGAGGTACGGGCTACACCTTC
CASREGGTGYTF
>once|TRBJ2-2|TRBV5-4|TRBD1
TGTGCCAGCAGCTTGGGGGACAGAGGATATATCGGGGAGCTGTTTTTT
CASSLGDRGYIGELFF